What follows describes a single T cell receptor (beta chain). These data originate in a study of regulatory T cells in long-lasting Graves disease. In the study overall: The study enrolled newly diagnosed Graves' patients on antithyroid drugs under 3 months.

Time point reported: newly diagnosed GD, antithyroid drugs for less than 3 months. The TCR library was made from RNA that had been extracted from PBMCs in TRIzol. Blood from the periphery, about 9 milliliters in all, was drawn into EDTA tubes. V dropped 4 bases and J dropped 3 bases, with 19 bases sitting between them. Germline CDR1 reads SGDLS; CDR2 reads YYNGEE. The CDR3 covers 16 residues. Libraries of TCR beta came from iRepertoire HTBI primers plus Arm-PCR of CDR3 regions. TCRdb redid the calling of the multiplex PCR reads with MiXCR, one entry per CDR3 protein. The table records about 350,000 distinct CDR3 sequences, around 15% of them present only once. This sample also appeared in a second study, on T cells in Graves' hyperthyroidism and ophthalmopathy.

The V call is TRBV9, the J call TRBJ1-1; D is uncertain. Specimen: peripheral blood mononuclear cells (PBMCs), collected at new diagnosis, from a patient treated with antithyroid drugs. This clonotype was sampled from a man aged 40-49 years with Graves disease. The CDR3: CASSPNSNPKHTEAFF. The CDR3 coding sequence is TGTGCCAGCAGCCCAAACAGCAACCCAAAACACACTGAAGCTTTCTTT.